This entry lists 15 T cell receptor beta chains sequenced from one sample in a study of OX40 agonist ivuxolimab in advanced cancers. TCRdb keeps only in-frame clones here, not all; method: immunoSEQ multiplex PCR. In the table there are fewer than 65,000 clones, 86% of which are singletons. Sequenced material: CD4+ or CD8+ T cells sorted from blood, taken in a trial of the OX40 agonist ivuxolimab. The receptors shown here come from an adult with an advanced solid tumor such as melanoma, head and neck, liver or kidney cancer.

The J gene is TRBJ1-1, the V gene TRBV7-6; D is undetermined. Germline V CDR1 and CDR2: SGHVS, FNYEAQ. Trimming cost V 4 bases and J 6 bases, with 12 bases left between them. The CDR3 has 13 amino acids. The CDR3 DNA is TGTGCCAGCAGCTGGGCGGCGGGAGCTGAAGCTTTCTTT. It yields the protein CASSWAAGAEAFF.

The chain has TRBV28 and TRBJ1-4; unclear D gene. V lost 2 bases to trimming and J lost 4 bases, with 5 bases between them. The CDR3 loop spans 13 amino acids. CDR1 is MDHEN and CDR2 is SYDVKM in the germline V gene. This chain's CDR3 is CASSLVDNEKLFF. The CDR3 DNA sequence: TGTGCCAGCAGTTTAGTTGATAATGAAAAACTGTTTTTT.

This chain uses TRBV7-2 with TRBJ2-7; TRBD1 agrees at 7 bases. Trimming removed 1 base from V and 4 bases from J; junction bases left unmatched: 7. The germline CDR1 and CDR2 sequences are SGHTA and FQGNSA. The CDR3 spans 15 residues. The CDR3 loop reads CASSLGTRGKYEQYF. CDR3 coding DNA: TGTGCCAGCAGCTTAGGGACCAGGGGGAAATACGAGCAGTACTTC.

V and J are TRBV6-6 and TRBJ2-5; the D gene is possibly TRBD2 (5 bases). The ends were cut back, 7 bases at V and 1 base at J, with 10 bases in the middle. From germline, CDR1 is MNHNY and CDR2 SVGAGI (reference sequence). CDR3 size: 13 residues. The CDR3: CASKAGLQETQYF. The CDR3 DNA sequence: TGTGCCAGCAAAGCAGGACTCCAAGAGACCCAGTACTTC.

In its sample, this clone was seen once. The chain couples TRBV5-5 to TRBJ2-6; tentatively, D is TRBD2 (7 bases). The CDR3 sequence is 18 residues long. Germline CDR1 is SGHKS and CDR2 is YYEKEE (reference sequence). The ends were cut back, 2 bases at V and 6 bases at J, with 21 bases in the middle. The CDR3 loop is CASSLLGQGRVKANVLTF. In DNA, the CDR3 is TGTGCCAGCAGCTTATTGGGGCAGGGGAGGGTTAAGGCCAACGTCCTGACTTTC.

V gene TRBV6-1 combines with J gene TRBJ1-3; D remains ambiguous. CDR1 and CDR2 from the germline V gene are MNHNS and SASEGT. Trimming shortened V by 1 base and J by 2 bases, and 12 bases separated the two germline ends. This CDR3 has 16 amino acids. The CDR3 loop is CASSEVSGLPGNTIYF. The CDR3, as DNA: TGTGCCAGCAGTGAAGTTTCTGGTCTACCTGGAAACACCATATATTTT.

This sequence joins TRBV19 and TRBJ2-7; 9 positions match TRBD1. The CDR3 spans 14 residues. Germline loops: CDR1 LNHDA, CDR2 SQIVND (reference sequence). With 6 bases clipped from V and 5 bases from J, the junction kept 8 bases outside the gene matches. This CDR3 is CASSIQGAMDEQYF. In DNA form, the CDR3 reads TGTGCCAGTAGCATACAGGGGGCGATGGACGAGCAGTACTTC.

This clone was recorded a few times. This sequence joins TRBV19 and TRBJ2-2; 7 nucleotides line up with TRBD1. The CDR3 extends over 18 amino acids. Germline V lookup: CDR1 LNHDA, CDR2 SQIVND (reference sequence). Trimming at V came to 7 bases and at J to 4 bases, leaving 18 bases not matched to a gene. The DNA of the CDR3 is TGTGCCAGTACCCTAAGAGGGAGAGGGGGCTTAGGCACCGGGGAGCTGTTTTTT. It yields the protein CASTLRGRGGLGTGELFF. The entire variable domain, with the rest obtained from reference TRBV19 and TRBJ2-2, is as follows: DGGITQSPKYLFRKEGQNVTLSCEQNLNHDAMYWYRQDPGQGLRLIYYSQIVNDFQKGDIAEGYSVSREKKESFPLTVTSAQKNPTAFYLCASTLRGRGGLGTGELFFGEGSRLTVL.

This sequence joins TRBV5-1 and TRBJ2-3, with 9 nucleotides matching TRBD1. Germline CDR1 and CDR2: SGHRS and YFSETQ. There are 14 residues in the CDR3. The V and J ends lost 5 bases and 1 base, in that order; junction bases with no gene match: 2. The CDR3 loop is CASSRDRGTDTQYF. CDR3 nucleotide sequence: TGCGCCAGCAGTCGGGACAGGGGCACAGATACGCAGTATTTT.

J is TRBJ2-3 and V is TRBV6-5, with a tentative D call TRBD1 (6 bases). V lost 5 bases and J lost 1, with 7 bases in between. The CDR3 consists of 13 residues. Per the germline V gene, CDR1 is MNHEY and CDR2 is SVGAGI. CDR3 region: CASSGGRTDTQYF. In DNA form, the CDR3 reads TGTGCCAGCAGTGGGGGCCGCACAGATACGCAGTATTTT.

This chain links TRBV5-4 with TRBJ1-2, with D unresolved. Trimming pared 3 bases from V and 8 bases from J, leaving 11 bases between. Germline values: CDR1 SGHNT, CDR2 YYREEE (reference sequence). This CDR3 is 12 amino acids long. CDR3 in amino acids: CASSSTGGGYTF. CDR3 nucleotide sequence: TGTGCCAGCAGCTCCACGGGAGGCGGCTACACCTTC.

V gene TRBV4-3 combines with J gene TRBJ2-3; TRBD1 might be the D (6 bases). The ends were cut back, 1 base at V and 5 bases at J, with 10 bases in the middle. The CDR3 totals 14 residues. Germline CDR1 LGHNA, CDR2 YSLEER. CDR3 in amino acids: CASSQGGLEDTQYF. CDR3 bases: TGCGCCAGCAGCCAAGGGGGGCTGGAAGATACGCAGTATTTT.

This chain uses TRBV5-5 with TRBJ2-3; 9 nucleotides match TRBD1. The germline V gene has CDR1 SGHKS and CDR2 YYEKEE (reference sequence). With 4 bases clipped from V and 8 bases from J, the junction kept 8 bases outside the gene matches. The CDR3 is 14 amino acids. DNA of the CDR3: TGTGCCAGCAGCGCTGGACAGGGGAAGGCTACGCAGTATTTT. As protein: CASSAGQGKATQYF.

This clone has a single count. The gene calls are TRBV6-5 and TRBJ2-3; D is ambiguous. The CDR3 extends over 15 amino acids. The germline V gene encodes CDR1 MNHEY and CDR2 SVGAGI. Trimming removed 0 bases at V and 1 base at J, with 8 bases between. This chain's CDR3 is CASSYSYRGTDTQYF. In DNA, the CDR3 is TGTGCCAGCAGTTACTCGTACAGAGGCACAGATACGCAGTATTTT.

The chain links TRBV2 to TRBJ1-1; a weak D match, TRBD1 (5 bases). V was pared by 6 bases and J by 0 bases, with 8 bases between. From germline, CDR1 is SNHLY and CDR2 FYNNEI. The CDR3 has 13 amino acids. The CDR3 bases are TGTGCCAGCAGATCGACAGTGAACACTGAAGCTTTCTTT. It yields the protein CASRSTVNTEAFF.